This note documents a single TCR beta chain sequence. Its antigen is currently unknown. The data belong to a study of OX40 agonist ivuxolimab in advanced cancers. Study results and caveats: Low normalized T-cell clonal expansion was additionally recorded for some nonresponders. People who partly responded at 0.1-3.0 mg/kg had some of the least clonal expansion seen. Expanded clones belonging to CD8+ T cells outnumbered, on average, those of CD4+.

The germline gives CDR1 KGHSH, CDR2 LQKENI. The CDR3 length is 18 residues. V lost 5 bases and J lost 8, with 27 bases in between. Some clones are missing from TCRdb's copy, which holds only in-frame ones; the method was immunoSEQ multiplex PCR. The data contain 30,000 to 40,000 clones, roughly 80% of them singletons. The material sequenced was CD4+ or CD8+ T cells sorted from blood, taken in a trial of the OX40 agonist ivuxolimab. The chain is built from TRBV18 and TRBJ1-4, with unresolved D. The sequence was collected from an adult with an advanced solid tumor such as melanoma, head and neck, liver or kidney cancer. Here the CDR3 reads CASSSLQTRTASGEKLFF. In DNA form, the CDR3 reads TGTGCCAGCTCATCCCTACAGACCCGGACGGCGTCGGGGGAAAAACTGTTTTTT.